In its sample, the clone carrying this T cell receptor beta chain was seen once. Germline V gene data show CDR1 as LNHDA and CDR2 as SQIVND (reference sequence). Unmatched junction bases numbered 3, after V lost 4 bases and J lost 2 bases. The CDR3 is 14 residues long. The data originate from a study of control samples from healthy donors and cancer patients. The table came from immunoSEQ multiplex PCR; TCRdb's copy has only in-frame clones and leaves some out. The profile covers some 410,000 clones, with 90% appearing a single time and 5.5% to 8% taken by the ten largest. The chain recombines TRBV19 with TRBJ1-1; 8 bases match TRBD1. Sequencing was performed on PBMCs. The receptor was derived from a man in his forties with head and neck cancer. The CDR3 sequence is CASSSRGRNTEAFF. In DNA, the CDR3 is TGTGCCAGTAGTAGCAGGGGGCGTAACACTGAAGCTTTCTTT.